A selection of T cell receptor beta chains follows, all from one sample in a study of control samples from healthy donors and cancer patients. Clones were sequenced by immunoSEQ multiplex PCR, and TCRdb holds only the in-frame ones, with some missing. Of about 70,000 clones in the sample, around 87% were seen once. Sequencing was carried out using PBMCs. Source of these receptors: a woman between 45 and 60 years old with head and neck cancer. Both conserved end residues are part of each CDR3. D genes are given only for firm matches. The size entry is marked missing in some rows and otherwise reads once, few, many or a size class.

TRBV9	-	TRBJ1-1	-	CASSVESGTHRNTEAFF	TGTGCCAGCAGCGTAGAGTCGGGGACCCACAGGAACACTGAAGCTTTCTTT
TRBV28	TRBD1	TRBJ2-7	-	CASSFMTSGTGGYEQYF	TGTGCCAGCAGTTTTATGACCTCCGGGACAGGGGGCTACGAGCAGTACTTC
TRBV30	TRBD1	TRBJ1-5	-	CAWSGLRGQSNQPQHF	TGTGCCTGGAGTGGCCTCAGGGGGCAAAGCAATCAGCCCCAGCATTTT
TRBV10-3	-	TRBJ2-3	-	CAISESGRFTDTQYF	TGTGCCATCAGTGAGTCCGGAAGGTTCACAGATACGCAGTATTTT
TRBV3-1/TRBV3-2	-	TRBJ2-3	-	CASSPGPDTQYF	TGTGCCAGCAGCCCGGGGCCAGATACGCAGTATTTT
TRBV27	-	TRBJ1-4	-	CASSSNEKLFF	TGTGCCAGCAGTTCGAATGAAAAACTGTTTTTT
TRBV5-1	-	TRBJ1-4	-	CASSLDSRNEKLFF	TGCGCCAGCAGCTTGGACAGTCGTAATGAAAAACTGTTTTTT
TRBV28	-	TRBJ2-7	-	CAGARTASSYEQYF	TGTGCCGGGGCCCGGACTGCCTCCTCCTACGAGCAGTACTTC
TRBV3-1/TRBV3-2	TRBD1	TRBJ2-7	-	CASSQSGQGREQYF	TGTGCCAGCAGCCAATCTGGACAGGGCCGGGAGCAGTACTTC
TRBV6-6	TRBD1	TRBJ1-6	-	CASSPTGIGSPLHF	TGTGCCAGCAGCCCGACAGGGATCGGTTCACCCCTCCACTTT
TRBV28	-	TRBJ1-2	-	CASSLGSWGGQGLGYTF	TGTGCCAGCAGTTTAGGTTCCTGGGGGGGCCAGGGGCTTGGCTACACCTTC
TRBV20-1	TRBD1	TRBJ1-4	-	CSASETGWREKLFF	TGCAGTGCTAGTGAGACAGGGTGGCGGGAAAAACTGTTTTTT
TRBV29-1	TRBD1	TRBJ1-2	-	CSGKTTGNYGYTF	TGCAGCGGTAAGACGACAGGGAACTATGGCTACACCTTC
TRBV28	TRBD1	TRBJ2-3	-	CASSLGQGATDTQYF	TGTGCCAGCAGTTTAGGACAGGGGGCGACAGATACGCAGTATTTT
TRBV7-2	-	TRBJ2-7	-	CASSLAAGDVYEQYF	TGTGCCAGCAGCTTAGCTGCAGGGGACGTTTACGAGCAGTACTTC
TRBV4-2	TRBD2	TRBJ2-2	-	CASSQDSGREVEPGELFF	TGTGCCAGCAGCCAAGATTCAGGCCGGGAGGTCGAACCCGGGGAGCTGTTTTTT
TRBV7-9	-	TRBJ1-1	-	CASSLLAANTEAFF	TGTGCCAGCAGCTTATTAGCCGCGAACACTGAAGCTTTCTTT
TRBV15	-	TRBJ2-3	-	CATSRGSTDTQYF	TGTGCCACCAGCAGAGGAAGCACAGATACGCAGTATTTT
TRBV29-1	TRBD1	TRBJ1-5	-	CSVEKLRTGGHQPQHF	TGCAGCGTTGAAAAGTTAAGGACAGGGGGCCATCAGCCCCAGCATTTT
TRBV25-1	-	TRBJ1-2	-	CASSESPGPNYGYTF	TGTGCCAGCAGTGAATCGCCCGGGCCGAACTATGGCTACACCTTC
TRBV7-9	TRBD1	TRBJ1-1	-	CASSLGQGAGNTEAFF	TGTGCCAGCAGCTTAGGACAGGGGGCTGGGAACACTGAAGCTTTCTTT
TRBV18	-	TRBJ1-4	-	CASSPWGATNEKLFF	TGTGCCAGCTCACCGTGGGGAGCAACTAATGAAAAACTGTTTTTT
TRBV4-3	-	TRBJ1-4	-	CASSQGEGRGNEKLFF	TGCGCCAGCAGCCAAGGGGAGGGGCGAGGTAATGAAAAACTGTTTTTT
TRBV7-2	-	TRBJ2-3	-	CASSLLSTDTQYF	TGTGCCAGCAGCTTACTTAGCACAGATACGCAGTATTTT
TRBV19	-	TRBJ1-3	-	CASIRGQTAGNTIYF	TGTGCCAGTATCCGTGGACAGACTGCTGGAAACACCATATATTTT
TRBV19	-	TRBJ1-5	-	CASSMKWGNQPQHF	TGTGCCAGTAGTATGAAGTGGGGGAATCAGCCCCAGCATTTT
TRBV3-1/TRBV3-2	TRBD2	TRBJ2-5	-	CASSALTSGETQYF	TGTGCCAGCAGTGCTCTCACTAGCGGGGAGACCCAGTACTTC
TRBV3-1/TRBV3-2	-	TRBJ1-3	-	CASSQGGNTIYF	TGTGCCAGCAGCCAAGGGGGAAACACCATATATTTT
TRBV27	-	TRBJ2-5	-	CASSRVGETQYF	TGTGCCAGCAGTCGAGTTGGAGAGACCCAGTACTTC
TRBV29-1	-	TRBJ1-1	-	CSVARPGNAFF	TGCAGCGTTGCCCGGCCAGGGAATGCTTTCTTT
TRBV5-1	-	TRBJ1-3	few	CASSFVRAGLKAGNTIYF	TGCGCCAGCAGCTTCGTCAGGGCAGGGCTGAAAGCTGGAAACACCATATATTTT
TRBV5-1	-	TRBJ1-6	-	CASSLQGTDNSPLHF	TGCGCCAGCAGCTTGCAAGGAACCGATAATTCACCCCTCCACTTT
TRBV6-5	TRBD2	TRBJ2-5	-	CASSYSGLEGRETQYF	TGTGCCAGCAGTTACTCGGGACTAGAGGGGAGGGAGACCCAGTACTTC
TRBV11-2	TRBD2	TRBJ2-1	-	CASRYSGGTYNEQFF	TGTGCCAGCAGATACAGCGGGGGGACCTACAATGAGCAGTTCTTC
TRBV6-7	TRBD1	TRBJ1-1	-	CASSNQDRGMMNTEAFF	TGTGCCAGCAGCAACCAGGACAGGGGCATGATGAACACTGAAGCTTTCTTT
TRBV7-6	-	TRBJ2-2	-	CASSLSGTGELFF	TGTGCCAGCAGCTTGTCCGGGACCGGGGAGCTGTTTTTT
TRBV29-1	-	TRBJ2-3	-	CSVEGGAGTDTQYF	TGCAGCGTTGAAGGTGGGGCGGGCACAGATACGCAGTATTTT
TRBV6-2/TRBV6-3	-	TRBJ2-1	-	CASSPAKGLLYNEQFF	TGTGCCAGCAGTCCGGCGAAAGGACTTCTCTACAATGAGCAGTTCTTC
TRBV7-9	-	TRBJ2-3	-	CASSLARAGPSGDTQYF	TGTGCCAGCAGCTTAGCGCGGGCGGGGCCCAGCGGAGATACGCAGTATTTT
TRBV6-5	TRBD1	TRBJ2-1	-	CASSYSGQVFGNEQFF	TGTGCCAGCAGTTACTCAGGACAGGTTTTCGGCAATGAGCAGTTCTTC
TRBV6-4	-	TRBJ1-5	few	CASSADSNQPQHF	TGTGCCAGCAGTGCGGATAGCAATCAGCCCCAGCATTTT
TRBV5-1	-	TRBJ2-7	-	CASSRQEHYEQYF	TGCGCCAGCTCTCGACAGGAACACTACGAGCAGTACTTC
TRBV6-2/TRBV6-3	-	TRBJ1-4	-	CASSYPAKAEF	TGTGCCAGCAGTTACCCAGCAAAAGCCGAATTT
TRBV6-5	-	TRBJ2-5	once	CASSTGKETQYF	TGTGCCAGCAGCACAGGAAAAGAGACCCAGTACTTC
TRBV30	TRBD2	TRBJ2-2	-	CAWGAGGGGAGELFF	TGTGCCTGGGGGGCAGGCGGGGGAGGGGCCGGGGAGCTGTTTTTT
TRBV12-3/TRBV12-4	-	TRBJ2-7	-	CASSLALSYEQYF	TGTGCCAGCAGTTTAGCTTTATCGTACGAGCAGTACTTC
TRBV5-1	TRBD1	TRBJ2-6	-	CASSTQPTGALSGANVLTF	TGCGCCAGCAGCACACAACCGACAGGGGCCCTTTCCGGGGCCAACGTCCTGACTTTC
TRBV4-1	-	TRBJ2-7	-	CASSQDPTESYEQYF	TGCGCCAGCAGCCAAGATCCGACAGAATCCTACGAGCAGTACTTC
TRBV3-1/TRBV3-2	-	TRBJ1-5	-	CASTGRGGNQPQHF	TGTGCCAGCACCGGGAGGGGTGGCAATCAGCCCCAGCATTTT
TRBV28	-	TRBJ2-5	-	CASSSETQYF	TGTGCCAGCAGTTCGGAGACCCAGTACTTC
TRBV5-1	-	TRBJ2-3	once	CASSLVLTDTQYF	TGCGCCAGCAGCTTGGTCCTCACAGATACGCAGTATTTT
TRBV28	-	TRBJ1-1	-	CASRRGEAFF	TGTGCCAGCAGGCGGGGTGAAGCTTTCTTT
TRBV21-1	-	TRBJ1-5	-	CASSKQEVRQPHQPQHF	TGTGCCAGCAGCAAACAGGAGGTGAGACAGCCCCATCAGCCCCAGCATTTT
TRBV20-1	-	TRBJ1-6	once	CSASRGAYNSPLHF	TGCAGTGCTAGTAGGGGGGCCTATAATTCACCCCTCCACTTT